This section outlines one T cell receptor beta chain sequence together with its context. Enrolled during active infection, Seattle patients were then followed longitudinally. Original processing methods: Amplification from reference gene primers served as the basis for estimated nucleated cell counts. Generated by immunoSEQ multiplex PCR, the TCRdb table keeps only in-frame clones and is missing some. V, J and clone size are taken as reported in that table, and D and trimming were inferred from the DNA itself. The table includes about 96,000 clones, 85% to 90% detected once. The sample is drawn from a study of blood T cell repertoires in COVID-19. Study background: The study drew acute and convalescent COVID-19 samples from the United States, Italy and Spain. T cells, B-cell-depleted T cells, or PBMCs provided the cDNA or gDNA that served as material.

This receptor was identified in a human donor with COVID-19, enrolled during active disease. The donor label of this sample is uncertain. The source material was peripheral blood.

The CDR3 DNA reads as TGCGCCAGCAGCGCGCGACTAGCGGGAGCTCAAGAGACCCAGTACTTC. This encodes CASSARLAGAQETQYF. V is TRBV4-1 and J is TRBJ2-5, with 12 bases fitting TRBD2. CDR3 length: 16 residues. Germline CDR1 and CDR2: MGHRA and YSYEKL. V trimming: 5 bases; J trimming: 2 bases; junction bases outside the gene matches: 6.